This T cell receptor beta chain was found in a study of blood T cell repertoires in COVID-19. Source study methods: Scientists estimated how many nucleated cells there were by amplifying reference gene primers. Profiling relied on immunoSEQ multiplex PCR, and the TCRdb table lists in-frame clones only, not all of them. Clonal size and the V and J genes are those of that table, whereas D and trimming came from the DNA. The repertoire consists of some 130,000 clones, with roughly 75% occurring once and the leading ten covering approximately 6%. Participants reported their clinical history, and cohort assignment relied on those reports. The sequence was collected from a woman aged 45 to 65 who had recovered from COVID-19. The sequencing input was PBMCs or T cells enriched from blood (not recorded which).

This CDR3 reads CATSDYRGETQYF. In DNA form, the CDR3 reads TGTGCCACCAGTGATTATAGGGGGGAGACCCAGTACTTC. The chain has TRBV24-1 and TRBJ2-5; perhaps TRBD1 as D (6 bases). Per the germline V gene, CDR1 is KGHDR and CDR2 is SFDVKD. V lost 2 bases, J lost 5 bases, and 8 bases lay in between. The CDR3 length is 13 residues.